Reported below is one T cell receptor beta chain. This record belongs to a study of response to subunit inactivated influenza vaccine. TCRdb reanalysed the RT-PCR reads using MiXCR and keeps one entry per CDR3 protein. The sample holds approximately 290,000 distinct CDR3 sequences, approximately 21% seen once. CDR3 length: 12 residues. Germline-derived CDR1 and CDR2 are SGHTA and FQGNSA. V lost 2 bases and J lost 7, with 8 bases in between. This chain links TRBV7-2 with TRBJ1-1, with unresolved D. This TCR derives from a man aged 50 to 69 who received an inactivated influenza vaccine. The sample here was PBMCs from blood, taken about 19 months after vaccination. CDR3 bases: TGTGCCAGCAGCTTAACGTCCGTTGAAGCTTTCTTT. This gives the protein CASSLTSVEAFF.